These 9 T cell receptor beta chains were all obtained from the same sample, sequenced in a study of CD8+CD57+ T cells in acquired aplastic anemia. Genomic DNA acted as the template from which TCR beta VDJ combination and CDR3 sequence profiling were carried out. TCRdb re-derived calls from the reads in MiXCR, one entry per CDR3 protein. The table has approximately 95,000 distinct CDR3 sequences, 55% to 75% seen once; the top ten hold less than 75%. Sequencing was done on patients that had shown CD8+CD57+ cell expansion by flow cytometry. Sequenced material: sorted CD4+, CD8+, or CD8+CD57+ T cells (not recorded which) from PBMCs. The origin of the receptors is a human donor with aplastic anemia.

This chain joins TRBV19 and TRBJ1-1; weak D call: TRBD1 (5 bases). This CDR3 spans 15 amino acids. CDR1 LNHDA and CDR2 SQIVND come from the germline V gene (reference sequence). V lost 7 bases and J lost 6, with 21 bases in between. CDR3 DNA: TGTGCCAGTAAGGGCGTAGGGGTCAATACCCCTGAAGCTTTCTTT. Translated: CASKGVGVNTPEAFF.

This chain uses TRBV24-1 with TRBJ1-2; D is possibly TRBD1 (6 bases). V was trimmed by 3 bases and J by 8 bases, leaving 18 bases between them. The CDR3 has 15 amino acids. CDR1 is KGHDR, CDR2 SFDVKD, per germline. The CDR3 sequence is CATSDNPGELEGYTF. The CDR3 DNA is TGTGCCACCAGTGATAATCCAGGGGAATTGGAAGGCTACACCTTC.

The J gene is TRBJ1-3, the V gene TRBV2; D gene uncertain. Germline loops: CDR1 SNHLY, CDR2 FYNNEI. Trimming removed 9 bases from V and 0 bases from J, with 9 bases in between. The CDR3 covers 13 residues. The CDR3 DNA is TGTGCCAGTGGACGGAACTCTGGAAACACCATATATTTT. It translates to CASGRNSGNTIYF.

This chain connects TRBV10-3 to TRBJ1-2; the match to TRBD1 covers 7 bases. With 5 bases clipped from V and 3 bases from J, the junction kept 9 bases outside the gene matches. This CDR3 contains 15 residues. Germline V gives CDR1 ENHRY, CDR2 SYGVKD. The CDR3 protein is CAISPQGVSHYGYTF. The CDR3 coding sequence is TGTGCCATCAGTCCCCAGGGGGTATCCCACTATGGCTACACCTTC.

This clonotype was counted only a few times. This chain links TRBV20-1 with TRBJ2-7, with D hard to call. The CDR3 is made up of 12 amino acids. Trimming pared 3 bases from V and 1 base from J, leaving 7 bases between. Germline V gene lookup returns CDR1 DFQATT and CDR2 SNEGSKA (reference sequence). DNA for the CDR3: TGCAGTGCTAGCCAGTTGTCCTACGAGCAGTACTTC. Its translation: CSASQLSYEQYF.

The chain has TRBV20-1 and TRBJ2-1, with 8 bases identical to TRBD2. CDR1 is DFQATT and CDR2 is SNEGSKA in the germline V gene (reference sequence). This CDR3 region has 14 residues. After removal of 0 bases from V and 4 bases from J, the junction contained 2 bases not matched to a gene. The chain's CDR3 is CSARDGGGYNEQFF. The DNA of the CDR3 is TGCAGTGCTAGAGATGGCGGGGGGTACAATGAGCAGTTCTTC.

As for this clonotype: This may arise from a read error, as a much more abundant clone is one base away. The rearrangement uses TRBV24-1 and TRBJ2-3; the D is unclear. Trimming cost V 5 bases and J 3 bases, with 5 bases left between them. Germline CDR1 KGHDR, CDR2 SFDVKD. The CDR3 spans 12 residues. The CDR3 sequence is CATSALTDTQYF. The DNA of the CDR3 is TGTGCCACCAGTGCCCTTACAGATACGCAGTATTTT.

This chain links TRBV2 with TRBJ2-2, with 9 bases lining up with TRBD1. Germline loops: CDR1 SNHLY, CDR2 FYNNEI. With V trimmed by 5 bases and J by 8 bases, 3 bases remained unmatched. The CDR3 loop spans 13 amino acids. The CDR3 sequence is CASSRQGVGELFF. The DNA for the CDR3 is TGTGCCAGCAGTAGACAGGGGGTGGGGGAGCTGTTTTTT.

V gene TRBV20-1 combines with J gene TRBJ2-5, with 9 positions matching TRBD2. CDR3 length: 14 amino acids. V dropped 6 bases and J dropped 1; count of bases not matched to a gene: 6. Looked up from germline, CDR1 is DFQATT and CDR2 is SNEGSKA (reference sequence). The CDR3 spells CSAAAGLAQETQYF. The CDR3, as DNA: TGCAGTGCCGCCGCGGGACTAGCCCAAGAGACCCAGTACTTC.